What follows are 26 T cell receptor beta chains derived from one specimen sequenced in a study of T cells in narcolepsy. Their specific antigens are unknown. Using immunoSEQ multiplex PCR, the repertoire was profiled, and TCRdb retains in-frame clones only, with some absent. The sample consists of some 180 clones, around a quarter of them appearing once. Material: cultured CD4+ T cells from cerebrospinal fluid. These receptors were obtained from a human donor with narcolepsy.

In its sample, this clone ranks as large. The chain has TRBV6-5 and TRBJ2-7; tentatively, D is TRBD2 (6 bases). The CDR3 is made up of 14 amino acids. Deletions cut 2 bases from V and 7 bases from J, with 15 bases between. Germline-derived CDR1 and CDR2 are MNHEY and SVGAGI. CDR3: CASSYEGGWGEQYF. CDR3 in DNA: TGTGCCAGCAGTTACGAGGGAGGATGGGGGGAGCAGTACTTC.

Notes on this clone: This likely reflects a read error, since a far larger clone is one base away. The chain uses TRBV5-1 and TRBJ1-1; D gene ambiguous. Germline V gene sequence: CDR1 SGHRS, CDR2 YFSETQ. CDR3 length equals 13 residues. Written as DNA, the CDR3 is TGCGCCTGCAGCCTACAACGGGACACTGAAGCTTTCTTT. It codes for CACSLQRDTEAFF.

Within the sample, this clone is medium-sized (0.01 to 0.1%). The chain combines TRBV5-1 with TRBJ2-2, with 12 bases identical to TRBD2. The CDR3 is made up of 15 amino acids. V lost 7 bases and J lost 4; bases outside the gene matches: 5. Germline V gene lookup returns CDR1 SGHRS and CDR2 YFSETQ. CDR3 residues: CASQGLAGTTGELFF. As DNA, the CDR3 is TGCGCCAGCCAAGGACTAGCGGGAACCACCGGGGAGCTGTTTTTT.

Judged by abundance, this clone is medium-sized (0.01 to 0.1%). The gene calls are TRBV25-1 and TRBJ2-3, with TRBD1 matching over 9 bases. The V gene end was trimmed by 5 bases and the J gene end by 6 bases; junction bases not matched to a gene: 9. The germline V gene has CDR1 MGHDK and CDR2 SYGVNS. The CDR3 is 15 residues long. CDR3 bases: TGTGCCAGCAGTCAACAGGGGGCGACGTCGGATACGCAGTATTTT. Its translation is CASSQQGATSDTQYF. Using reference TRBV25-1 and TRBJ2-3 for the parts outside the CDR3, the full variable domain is EADIYQTPRYLVIGTGKKITLECSQTMGHDKMYWYQQDPGMELHLIHYSYGVNSTEKGDLSSESTVSRIRTEHFPLTLESARPSHTSQYLCASSQQGATSDTQYFGPGTRLTVL.

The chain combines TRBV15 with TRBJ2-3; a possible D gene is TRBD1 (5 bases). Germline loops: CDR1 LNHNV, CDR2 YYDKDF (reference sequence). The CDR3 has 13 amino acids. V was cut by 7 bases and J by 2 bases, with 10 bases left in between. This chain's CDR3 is CATTGALTDTQYF. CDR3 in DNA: TGTGCCACCACTGGGGCCCTCACAGATACGCAGTATTTT.

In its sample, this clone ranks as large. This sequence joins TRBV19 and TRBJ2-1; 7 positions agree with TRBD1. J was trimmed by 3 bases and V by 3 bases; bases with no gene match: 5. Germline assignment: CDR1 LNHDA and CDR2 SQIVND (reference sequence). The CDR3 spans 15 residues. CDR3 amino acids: CASSIGTAIYNEQFF. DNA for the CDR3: TGTGCCAGTAGTATCGGGACAGCGATCTACAATGAGCAGTTCTTC. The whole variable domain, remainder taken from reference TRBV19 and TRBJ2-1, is DGGITQSPKYLFRKEGQNVTLSCEQNLNHDAMYWYRQDPGQGLRLIYYSQIVNDFQKGDIAEGYSVSREKKESFPLTVTSAQKNPTAFYLCASSIGTAIYNEQFFGPGTRLTVL.

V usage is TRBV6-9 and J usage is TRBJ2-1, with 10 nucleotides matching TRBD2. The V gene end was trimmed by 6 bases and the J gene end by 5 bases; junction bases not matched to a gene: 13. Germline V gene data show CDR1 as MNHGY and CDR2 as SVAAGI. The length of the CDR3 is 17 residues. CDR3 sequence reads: CASSSALAGQRDNEQFF. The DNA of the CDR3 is TGTGCCAGCAGCTCTGCACTAGCGGGGCAAAGGGACAATGAGCAGTTCTTC.

CDR3 sequence reads: CATSKVDREGNTIYF. CDR3 sequence (DNA): TGTGCCACCAGCAAAGTAGACAGGGAGGGAAACACCATATATTTT. V usage is TRBV15 and J usage is TRBJ1-3, with TRBD1 matching over 7 bases. There are 15 residues in the CDR3. Germline V lookup: CDR1 LNHNV, CDR2 YYDKDF (reference sequence). The V segment lost 4 bases and the J segment 4 bases; nucleotides outside the gene matches: 7.

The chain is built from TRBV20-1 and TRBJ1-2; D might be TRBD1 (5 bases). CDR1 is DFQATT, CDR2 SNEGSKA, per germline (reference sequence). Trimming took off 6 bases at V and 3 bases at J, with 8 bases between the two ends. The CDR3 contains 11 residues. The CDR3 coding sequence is TGCAGTGCGGGAGGGGACTATGGCTACACCTTC. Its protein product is CSAGGDYGYTF.

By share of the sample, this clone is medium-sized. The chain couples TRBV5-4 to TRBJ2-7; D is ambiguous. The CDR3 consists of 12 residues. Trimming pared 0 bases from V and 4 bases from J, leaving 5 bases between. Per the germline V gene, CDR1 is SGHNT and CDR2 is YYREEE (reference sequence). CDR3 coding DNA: TGTGCCAGCAGCTTGGGTGTATACGAGCAGTACTTC. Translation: CASSLGVYEQYF. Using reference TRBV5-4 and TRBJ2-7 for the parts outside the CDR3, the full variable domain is ETGVTQSPTHLIKTRGQQVTLRCSSQSGHNTVSWYQQALGQGPQFIFQYYREEENGRGNFPPRFSGLQFPNYSSELNVNALELDDSALYLCASSLGVYEQYFGPGTRLTVT.

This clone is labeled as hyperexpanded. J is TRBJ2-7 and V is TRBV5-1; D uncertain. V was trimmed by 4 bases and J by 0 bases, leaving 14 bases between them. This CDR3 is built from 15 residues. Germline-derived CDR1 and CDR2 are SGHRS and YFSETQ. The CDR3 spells CASSPSGQSSYEQYF. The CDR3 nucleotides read TGCGCCAGCAGCCCGAGTGGGCAGAGCTCCTACGAGCAGTACTTC.

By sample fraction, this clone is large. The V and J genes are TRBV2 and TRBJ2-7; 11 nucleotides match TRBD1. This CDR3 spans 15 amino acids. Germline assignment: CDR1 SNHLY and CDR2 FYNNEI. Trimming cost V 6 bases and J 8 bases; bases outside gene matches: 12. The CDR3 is CASSSTGTGGFQQYF. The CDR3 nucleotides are TGTGCCAGCAGCTCCACTGGGACAGGGGGTTTCCAGCAGTACTTC.

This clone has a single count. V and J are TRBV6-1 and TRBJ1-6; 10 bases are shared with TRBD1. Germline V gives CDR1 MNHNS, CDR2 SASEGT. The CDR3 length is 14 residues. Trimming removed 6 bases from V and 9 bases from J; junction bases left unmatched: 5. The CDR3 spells CASRADRGPSPLHF. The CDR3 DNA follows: TGTGCCAGCAGAGCTGACAGGGGGCCTTCACCCCTCCACTTT.

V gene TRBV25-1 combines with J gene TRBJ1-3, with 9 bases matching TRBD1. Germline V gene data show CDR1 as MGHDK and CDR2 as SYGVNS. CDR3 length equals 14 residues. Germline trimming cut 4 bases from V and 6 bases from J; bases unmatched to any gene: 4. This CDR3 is CASSAGTGSNTIYF. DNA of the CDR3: TGTGCCAGCAGTGCCGGGACAGGGTCAAACACCATATATTTT.

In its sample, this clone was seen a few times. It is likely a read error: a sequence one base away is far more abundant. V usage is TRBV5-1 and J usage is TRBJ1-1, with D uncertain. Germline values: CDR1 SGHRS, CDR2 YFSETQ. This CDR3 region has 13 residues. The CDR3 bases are TGCGCCCGCAGCCTACAACGGGACACTGAAGCTTTCTTT. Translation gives CARSLQRDTEAFF. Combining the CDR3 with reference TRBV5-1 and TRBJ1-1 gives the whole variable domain KAGVTQTPRYLIKTRGQQVTLSCSPISGHRSVSWYQQTPGQGLQFLFEYFSETQRNKGNFPGRFSGRQFSNSRSEMNVSTLELGDSALYLCARSLQRDTEAFFGQGTRLTVV.

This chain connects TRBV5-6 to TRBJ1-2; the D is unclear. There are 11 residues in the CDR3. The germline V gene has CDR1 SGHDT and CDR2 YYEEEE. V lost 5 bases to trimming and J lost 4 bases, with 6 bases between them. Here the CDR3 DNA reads TGTGCCAGCAGTACTATCTATGGCTACACCTTC. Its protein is CASSTIYGYTF.

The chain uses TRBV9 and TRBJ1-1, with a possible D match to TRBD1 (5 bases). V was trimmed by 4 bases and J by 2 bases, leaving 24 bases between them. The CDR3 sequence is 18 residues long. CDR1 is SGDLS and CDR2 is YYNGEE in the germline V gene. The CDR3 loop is CASSRGGGVPPINTEAFF. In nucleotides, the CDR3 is TGTGCCAGCAGCCGGGGAGGAGGGGTACCCCCTATTAACACTGAAGCTTTCTTT.

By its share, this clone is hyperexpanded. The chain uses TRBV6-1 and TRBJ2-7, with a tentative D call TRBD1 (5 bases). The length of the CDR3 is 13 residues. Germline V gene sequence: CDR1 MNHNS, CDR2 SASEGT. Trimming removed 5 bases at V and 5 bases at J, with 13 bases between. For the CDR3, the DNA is TGTGCCAGCAGTACCCCAGGGAAACACGAGCAGTACTTC. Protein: CASSTPGKHEQYF.

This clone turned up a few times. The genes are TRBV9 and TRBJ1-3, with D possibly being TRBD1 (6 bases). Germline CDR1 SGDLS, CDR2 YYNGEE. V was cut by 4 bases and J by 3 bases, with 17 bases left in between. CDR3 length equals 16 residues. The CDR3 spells CASSLGTPYRGNTIYF. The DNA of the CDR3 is TGTGCCAGCAGCTTAGGGACACCCTACCGTGGAAACACCATATATTTT.

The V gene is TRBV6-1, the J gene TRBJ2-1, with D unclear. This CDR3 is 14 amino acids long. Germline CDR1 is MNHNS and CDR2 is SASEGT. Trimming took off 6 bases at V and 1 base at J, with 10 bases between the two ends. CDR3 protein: CASRQQMSYNEQFF. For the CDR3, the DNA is TGTGCCAGCAGACAACAGATGTCCTACAATGAGCAGTTCTTC.

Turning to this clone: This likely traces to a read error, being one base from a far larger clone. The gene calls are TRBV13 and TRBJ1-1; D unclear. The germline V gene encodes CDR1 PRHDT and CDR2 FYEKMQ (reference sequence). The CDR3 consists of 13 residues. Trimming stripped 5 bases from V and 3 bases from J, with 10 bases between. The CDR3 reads CASSLQRDTEAFF. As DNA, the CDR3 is TGTGCCAGCAGCCTACAACGGGACACTGAAGCTTTCTTT.

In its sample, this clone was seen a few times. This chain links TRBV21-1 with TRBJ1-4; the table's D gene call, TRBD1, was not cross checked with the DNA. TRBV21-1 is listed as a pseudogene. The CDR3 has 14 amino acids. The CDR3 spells CASSTAGVGEKLFF. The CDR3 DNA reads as TGTGCCAGCAGCACCGCAGGGGTGGGTGAAAAACTGTTTTTT.

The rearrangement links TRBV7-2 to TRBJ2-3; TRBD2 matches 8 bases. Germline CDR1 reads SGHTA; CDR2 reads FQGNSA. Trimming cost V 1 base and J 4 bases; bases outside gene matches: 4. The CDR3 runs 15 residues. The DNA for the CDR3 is TGTGCCAGCAGCTTAGTCGGGGGGGCGGCAGATACGCAGTATTTT. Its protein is CASSLVGGAADTQYF.

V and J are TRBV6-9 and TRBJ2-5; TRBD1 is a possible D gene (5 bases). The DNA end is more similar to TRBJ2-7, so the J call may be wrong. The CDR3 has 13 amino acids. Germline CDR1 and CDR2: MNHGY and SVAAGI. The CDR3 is CASSTPGKHEQYF. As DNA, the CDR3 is TGTGCCAGCAGTACCCCAGGGAAACACGAGCAGTACTTC.

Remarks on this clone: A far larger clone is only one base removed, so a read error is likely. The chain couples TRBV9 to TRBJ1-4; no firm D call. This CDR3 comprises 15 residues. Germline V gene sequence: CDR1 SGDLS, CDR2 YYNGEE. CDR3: CASRVFSGTNEKLFF. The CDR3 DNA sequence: TGTGCCAGCCGCGTATTTTCAGGAACTAATGAAAAACTGTTTTTT.

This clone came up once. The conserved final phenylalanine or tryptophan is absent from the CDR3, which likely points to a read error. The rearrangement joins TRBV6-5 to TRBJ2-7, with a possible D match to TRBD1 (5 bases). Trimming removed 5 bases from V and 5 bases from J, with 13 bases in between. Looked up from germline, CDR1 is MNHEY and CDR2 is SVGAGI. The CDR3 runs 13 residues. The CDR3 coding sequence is TGTGCCAGCAGTCCCCCAGGGAAACACGAGCAGTACCTC. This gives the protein CASSPPGKHEQYL.